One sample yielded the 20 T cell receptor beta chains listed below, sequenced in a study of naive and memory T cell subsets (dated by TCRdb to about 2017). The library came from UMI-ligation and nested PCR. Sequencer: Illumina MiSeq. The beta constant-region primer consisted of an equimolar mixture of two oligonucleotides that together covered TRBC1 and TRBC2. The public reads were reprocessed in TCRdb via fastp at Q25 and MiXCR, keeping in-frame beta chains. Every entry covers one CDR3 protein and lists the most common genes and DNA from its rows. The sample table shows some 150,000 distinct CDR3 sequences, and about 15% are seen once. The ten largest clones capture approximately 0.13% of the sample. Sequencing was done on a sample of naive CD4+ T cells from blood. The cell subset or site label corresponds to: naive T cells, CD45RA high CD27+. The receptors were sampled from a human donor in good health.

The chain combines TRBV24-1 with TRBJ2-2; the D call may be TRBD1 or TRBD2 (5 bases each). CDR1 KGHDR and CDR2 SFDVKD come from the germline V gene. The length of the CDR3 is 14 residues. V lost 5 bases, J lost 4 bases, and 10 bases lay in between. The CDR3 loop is CATSGRDGTGELFF. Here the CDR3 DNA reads TGTGCCACCAGTGGCAGGGACGGCACCGGGGAGCTGTTTTTT.

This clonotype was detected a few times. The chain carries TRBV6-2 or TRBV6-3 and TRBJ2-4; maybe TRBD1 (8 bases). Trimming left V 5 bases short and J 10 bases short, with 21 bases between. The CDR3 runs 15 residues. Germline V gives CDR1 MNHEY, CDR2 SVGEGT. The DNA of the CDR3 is TGTGCCAGCAGTCGCGACAGGGGAGGGTCTAGGATTCAGTACTTC. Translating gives CASSRDRGGSRIQYF.

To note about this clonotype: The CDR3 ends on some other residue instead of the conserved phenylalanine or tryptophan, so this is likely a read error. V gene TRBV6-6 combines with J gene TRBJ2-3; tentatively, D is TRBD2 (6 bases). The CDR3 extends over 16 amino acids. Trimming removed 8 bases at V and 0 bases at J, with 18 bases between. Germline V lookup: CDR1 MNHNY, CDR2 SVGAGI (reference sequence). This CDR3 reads CASCLGGRRSTDTQYL. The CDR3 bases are TGTGCCAGCTGCCTGGGGGGACGTCGTAGCACAGATACGCAGTATCTT.

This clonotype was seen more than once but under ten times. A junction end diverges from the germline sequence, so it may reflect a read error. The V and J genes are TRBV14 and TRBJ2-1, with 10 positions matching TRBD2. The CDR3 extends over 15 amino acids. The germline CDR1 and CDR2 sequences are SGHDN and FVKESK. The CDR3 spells CASSQGTSEPTKLFF. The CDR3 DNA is TGTGCCAGCAGTCAAGGGACTAGCGAACCCACGAAACTGTTCTTC.

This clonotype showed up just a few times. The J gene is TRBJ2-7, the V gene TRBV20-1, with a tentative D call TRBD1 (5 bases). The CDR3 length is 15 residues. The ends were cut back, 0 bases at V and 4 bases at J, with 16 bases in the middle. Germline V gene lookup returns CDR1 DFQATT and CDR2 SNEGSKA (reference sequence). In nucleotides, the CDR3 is TGCAGTGCTAGAGATCTCGGGCCCCCAGGGTACGAGCAGTACTTC. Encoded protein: CSARDLGPPGYEQYF.

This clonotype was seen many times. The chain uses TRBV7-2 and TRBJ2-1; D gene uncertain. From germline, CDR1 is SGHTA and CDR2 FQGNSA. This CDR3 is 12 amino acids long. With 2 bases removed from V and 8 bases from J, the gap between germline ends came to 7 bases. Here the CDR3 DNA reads TGTGCCAGCAGCTTATACCCCCATGAGCAGTTCTTC. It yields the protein CASSLYPHEQFF.

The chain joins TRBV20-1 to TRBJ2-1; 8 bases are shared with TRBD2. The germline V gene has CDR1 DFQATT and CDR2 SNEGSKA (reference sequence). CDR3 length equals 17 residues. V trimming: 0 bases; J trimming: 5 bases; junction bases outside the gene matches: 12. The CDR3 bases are TGCAGTGCTAGAGAGGGGAGGTCCTCGGGGGGGCACAATGAGCAGTTCTTC. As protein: CSAREGRSSGGHNEQFF.

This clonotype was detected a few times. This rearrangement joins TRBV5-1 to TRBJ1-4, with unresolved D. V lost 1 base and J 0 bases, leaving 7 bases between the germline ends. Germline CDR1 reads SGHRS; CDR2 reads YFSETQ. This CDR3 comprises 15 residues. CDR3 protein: CASSLSSTTNEKLFF. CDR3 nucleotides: TGCGCCAGCAGCTTGAGTTCCACAACTAATGAAAAACTGTTTTTT.

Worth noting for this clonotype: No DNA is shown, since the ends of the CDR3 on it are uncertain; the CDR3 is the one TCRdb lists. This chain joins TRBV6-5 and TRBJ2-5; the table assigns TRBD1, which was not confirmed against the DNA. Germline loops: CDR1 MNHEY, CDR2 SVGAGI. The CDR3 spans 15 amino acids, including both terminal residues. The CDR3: CASSSWGQGIETEYF.

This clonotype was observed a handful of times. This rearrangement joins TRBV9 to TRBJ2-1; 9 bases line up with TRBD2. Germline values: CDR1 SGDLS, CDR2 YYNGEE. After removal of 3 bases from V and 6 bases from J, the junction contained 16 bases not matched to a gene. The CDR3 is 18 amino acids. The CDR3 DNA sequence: TGTGCCAGCAGCGCCTTCGCTCTCAGGGCGGGAGGGTCCAATGAGCAGTTCTTC. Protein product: CASSAFALRAGGSNEQFF.

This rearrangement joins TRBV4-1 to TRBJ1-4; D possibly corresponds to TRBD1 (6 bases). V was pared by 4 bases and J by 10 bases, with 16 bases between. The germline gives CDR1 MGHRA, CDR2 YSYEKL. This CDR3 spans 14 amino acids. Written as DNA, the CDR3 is TGCGCCAGCAGCCTTATACGGGAGGGGGGAAAACTGTTTTTT. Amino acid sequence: CASSLIREGGKLFF.

For the CDR3, the DNA is TGCAGCGTTGAAGACAGGGGGCGGATGGAGACCCAGTACTTC. This codes for CSVEDRGRMETQYF. The V and J genes are TRBV29-1 and TRBJ2-5; 8 bases line up with TRBD1. CDR1 and CDR2 from the germline V gene are SQVTM and ANQGSEA. V shed 0 bases, J shed 5 bases, and the junction held 5 bases outside the gene matches. The CDR3 spans 14 residues.

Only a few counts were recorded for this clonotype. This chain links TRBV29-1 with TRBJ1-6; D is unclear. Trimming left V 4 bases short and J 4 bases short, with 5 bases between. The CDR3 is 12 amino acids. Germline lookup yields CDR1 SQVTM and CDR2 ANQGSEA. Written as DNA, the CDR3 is TGCAGCGTTGGGGAATATAATTCACCCCTCCACTTT. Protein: CSVGEYNSPLHF.

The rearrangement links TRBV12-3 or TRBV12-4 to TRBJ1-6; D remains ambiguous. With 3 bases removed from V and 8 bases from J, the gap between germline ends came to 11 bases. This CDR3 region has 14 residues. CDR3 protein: CASSFDIRDSPLHF. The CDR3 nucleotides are TGTGCCAGCAGTTTTGACATCCGGGATTCACCCCTCCACTTT.

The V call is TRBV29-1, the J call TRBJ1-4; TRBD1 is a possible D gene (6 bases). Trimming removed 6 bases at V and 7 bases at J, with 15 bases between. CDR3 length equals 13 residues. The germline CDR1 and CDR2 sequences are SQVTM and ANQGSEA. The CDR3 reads CSVQQGLSEKLFF. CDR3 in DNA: TGCAGCGTCCAACAGGGTTTGAGTGAAAAACTGTTTTTT.

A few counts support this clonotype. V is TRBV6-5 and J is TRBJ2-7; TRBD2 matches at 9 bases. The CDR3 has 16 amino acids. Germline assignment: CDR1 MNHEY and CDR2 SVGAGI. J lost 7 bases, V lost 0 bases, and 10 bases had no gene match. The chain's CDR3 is CASSYSRLAEVLEQYF. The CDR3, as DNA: TGTGCCAGCAGTTACTCTCGACTAGCGGAGGTCCTTGAGCAGTACTTC.

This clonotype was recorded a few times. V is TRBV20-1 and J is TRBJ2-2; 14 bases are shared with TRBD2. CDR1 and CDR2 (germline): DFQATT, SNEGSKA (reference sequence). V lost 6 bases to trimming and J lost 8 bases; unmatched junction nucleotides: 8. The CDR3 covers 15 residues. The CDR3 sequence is CSASGTSGGPGELFF. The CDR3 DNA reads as TGCAGTGCGAGTGGGACTAGCGGGGGCCCGGGGGAGCTGTTTTTT.

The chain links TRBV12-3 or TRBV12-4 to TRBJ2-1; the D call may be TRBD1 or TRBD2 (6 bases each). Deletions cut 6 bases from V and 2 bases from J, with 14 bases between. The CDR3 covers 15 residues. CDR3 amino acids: CASRTQEGAYNEQFF. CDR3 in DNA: TGTGCCAGCAGGACCCAGGAGGGGGCCTACAATGAGCAGTTCTTC.

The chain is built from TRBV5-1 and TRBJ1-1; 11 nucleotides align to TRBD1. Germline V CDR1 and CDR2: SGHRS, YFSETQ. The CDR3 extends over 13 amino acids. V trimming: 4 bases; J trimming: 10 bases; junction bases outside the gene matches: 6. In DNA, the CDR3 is TGCGCCAGCAGCACGGGACAGGGGGAGGTAGCTTTCTTT. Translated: CASSTGQGEVAFF.

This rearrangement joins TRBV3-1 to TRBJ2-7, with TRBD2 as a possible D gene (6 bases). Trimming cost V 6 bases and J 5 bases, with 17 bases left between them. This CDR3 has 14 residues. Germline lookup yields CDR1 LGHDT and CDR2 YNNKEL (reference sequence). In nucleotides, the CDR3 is TGTGCCAGCAGTCTTAGCGGCCATAAGAACGAGCAGTACTTC. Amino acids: CASSLSGHKNEQYF.